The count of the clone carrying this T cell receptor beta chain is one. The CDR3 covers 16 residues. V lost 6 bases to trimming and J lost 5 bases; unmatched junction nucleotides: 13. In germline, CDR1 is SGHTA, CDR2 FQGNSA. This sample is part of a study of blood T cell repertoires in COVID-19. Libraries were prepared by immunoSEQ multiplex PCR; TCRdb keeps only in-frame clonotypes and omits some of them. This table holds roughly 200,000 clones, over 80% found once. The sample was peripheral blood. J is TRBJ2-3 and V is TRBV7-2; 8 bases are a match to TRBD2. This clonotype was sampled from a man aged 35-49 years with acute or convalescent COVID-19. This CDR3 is CASSYTGTRAIDTQYF. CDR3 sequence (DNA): TGTGCCAGCAGTTACACCGGGACTAGAGCAATAGATACGCAGTATTTT.